The 32 T cell receptor beta chains listed next were all sequenced from one sample in a study of cytomegalovirus exposure and HLA in healthy donors. Assay used: immunoSEQ multiplex PCR; TCRdb lists only in-frame clones, some missing. The data show 170,000 or so clones, 85% seen once. The sample taken for sequencing was PBMCs. Receptors were obtained from a man younger than 30 in good health and CMV-seropositive.

This clone was seen a handful of times. This chain links TRBV14 with TRBJ2-1; 14 bases fit TRBD2. Germline-derived CDR1 and CDR2 are SGHDN and FVKESK. The CDR3 is made up of 17 amino acids. Losses at the gene ends were 0 bases for V and 8 bases for J; bases not matched to a gene: 6. The CDR3 DNA reads as TGTGCCAGCAGCCAAGAGACTAGCGGGAGGGCCTGGGATGAGCAGTTCTTC. As protein: CASSQETSGRAWDEQFF.

This clone was observed a few times. The V and J genes are TRBV6-5 and TRBJ1-2; 9 nucleotides align to TRBD1. J lost 5 bases, V lost 3 bases, and 10 bases had no gene match. CDR3 length: 16 residues. Germline V gives CDR1 MNHEY, CDR2 SVGAGI. Written as DNA, the CDR3 is TGTGCCAGCAGTTATCTGGGACAGGGAGCGGGGTATGGCTACACCTTC. It specifies CASSYLGQGAGYGYTF.

V is TRBV28 and J is TRBJ1-4, with a possible D match to TRBD1 (5 bases). The V gene lost 2 bases and the J gene lost 12 bases, with 7 bases spanning the gap. Germline CDR1 MDHEN, CDR2 SYDVKM. This CDR3 is built from 11 residues. The CDR3 is CASSLRGELFF. The CDR3 nucleotides are TGTGCCAGCAGTTTACGGGGGGAACTGTTTTTT.

The chain couples TRBV10-3 to TRBJ1-2; TRBD1 might be the D (5 bases). V lost 3 bases and J lost 2, with 13 bases in between. The CDR3 is 15 residues long. Germline V gene data show CDR1 as ENHRY and CDR2 as SYGVKD. CDR3 residues: CAISETQQGNYGYTF. Here the CDR3 DNA reads TGTGCCATCAGTGAAACCCAGCAGGGAAACTATGGCTACACCTTC.

The V call is TRBV6-5, the J call TRBJ1-1; possibly TRBD1 for D (6 bases). V dropped 0 bases and J dropped 2 bases, with 10 bases sitting between them. The CDR3 sequence is 15 residues long. The germline CDR1 and CDR2 sequences are MNHEY and SVGAGI. CDR3 in amino acids: CASSYSTRGNTEAFF. The CDR3 nucleotides read TGTGCCAGCAGTTACTCGACCAGGGGCAACACTGAAGCTTTCTTT.

V is TRBV28 and J is TRBJ1-2; no definite D call. Germline CDR1 is MDHEN and CDR2 is SYDVKM. V was shortened by 6 bases and J by 1 base, with 6 bases between the two germline ends. The CDR3 is 12 amino acids. The CDR3 coding sequence is TGTGCCAGCAGCTATGGTAACTATGGCTACACCTTC. It is translated as CASSYGNYGYTF.

The rearrangement uses TRBV5-5 and TRBJ1-2, with 7 bases that match TRBD1. With 0 bases clipped from V and 8 bases from J, the junction kept 4 bases outside the gene matches. CDR3 length: 13 residues. Germline V gene data show CDR1 as SGHKS and CDR2 as YYEKEE (reference sequence). The CDR3 loop reads CASSLEQGIGYTF. The CDR3, as DNA: TGTGCCAGCAGCTTGGAACAGGGGATCGGCTACACCTTC.

The J gene is TRBJ2-7, the V gene TRBV2; TRBD2 is a possible D gene (5 bases). The V gene lost 2 bases and the J gene lost 1 base, with 12 bases spanning the gap. This CDR3 is built from 15 residues. CDR1 and CDR2 (germline): SNHLY, FYNNEI. CDR3 loop: CASSEPGVGSYEQYF. The DNA of the CDR3 is TGTGCCAGCAGTGAACCCGGGGTCGGGTCCTACGAGCAGTACTTC.

The gene calls are TRBV2 and TRBJ1-1, with 10 bases fitting TRBD1. With 5 bases clipped from V and 11 bases from J, the junction kept 8 bases outside the gene matches. The V gene's germline CDR1 is SNHLY and CDR2 FYNNEI. The CDR3 sequence is 13 residues long. CDR3 sequence reads: CASSPGQGIDAFF. Written as DNA, the CDR3 is TGTGCCAGCAGTCCGGGACAGGGGATTGACGCTTTCTTT.

The chain uses TRBV25-1 and TRBJ2-7; 7 nucleotides agree with TRBD1. Trimming cost V 6 bases and J 2 bases; bases outside gene matches: 1. The CDR3 has 12 amino acids. The germline CDR1 and CDR2 sequences are MGHDK and SYGVNS. The CDR3 loop is CASRQGAYEQYF. The CDR3 DNA is TGTGCCAGCAGGCAGGGGGCCTACGAGCAGTACTTC.

The chain employs TRBV5-8 and TRBJ1-4; TRBD1 might be the D (6 bases). The V gene's germline CDR1 is SGHTS and CDR2 YDEGEE. This CDR3 contains 15 residues. V lost 4 bases and J lost 4, with 14 bases in between. The CDR3 loop is CASSPRTEVNEKLFF. CDR3 sequence (DNA): TGTGCCAGCAGCCCCAGGACAGAAGTTAATGAAAAACTGTTTTTT. Complete variable domain (other parts from reference TRBV5-8 and TRBJ1-4): EAGVTQSPTHLIKTRGQQATLRCSPISGHTSVYWYQQALGLGLQFLLWYDEGEERNRGNFPPRFSGRQFPNYSSELNVNALELEDSALYLCASSPRTEVNEKLFFGSGTQLSVL.

The V call is TRBV9, the J call TRBJ2-5, with 12 bases matching TRBD2. V shed 4 bases, J shed 4 bases, and the junction held 14 bases outside the gene matches. Germline V gene data show CDR1 as SGDLS and CDR2 as YYNGEE. This CDR3 has 18 residues. The CDR3 spells CASSSEGLAGLIGETQYF. The CDR3 nucleotides are TGTGCCAGCAGCTCGGAGGGACTAGCGGGTTTAATAGGAGAGACCCAGTACTTC. The full variable domain, with the rest looked up from reference TRBV9 and TRBJ2-5, is DSGVTQTPKHLITATGQRVTLRCSPRSGDLSVYWYQQSLDQGLQFLIQYYNGEERAKGNILERFSAQQFPDLHSELNLSSLELGDSALYFCASSSEGLAGLIGETQYFGPGTRLLVL.

The J gene is TRBJ1-2, the V gene TRBV5-1, with a weak D call TRBD1 (6 bases). V shed 0 bases and J shed 8 bases, with 11 bases lying between them. Germline V gene lookup returns CDR1 SGHRS and CDR2 YFSETQ. The CDR3 has 13 residues. CDR3 nucleotide sequence: TGCGCCAGCAGCTTGGTACAGGGAATCGGCTACACCTTC. Its protein is CASSLVQGIGYTF.

The chain employs TRBV19 and TRBJ2-3; D might be TRBD1 (6 bases). The CDR3 has 14 amino acids. Per germline, CDR1 LNHDA and CDR2 SQIVND (reference sequence). V was cut by 7 bases and J by 2 bases, with 13 bases left in between. CDR3 DNA sequence: TGTGCCAGTAAACACCGACAGGCCACAGATACGCAGTATTTT. It specifies CASKHRQATDTQYF.

Only a few counts were recorded for this clone. The chain recombines TRBV5-1 with TRBJ2-5, with D unclear. CDR3 size: 13 residues. V lost 0 bases and J lost 4, with 7 bases in between. Looked up from germline, CDR1 is SGHRS and CDR2 is YFSETQ. The CDR3 DNA follows: TGCGCCAGCAGCTTGGAAGCATCAGAGACCCAGTACTTC. Translating it yields CASSLEASETQYF.

The V call is TRBV28, the J call TRBJ2-3; 12 positions agree with TRBD2. The CDR3 spans 15 residues. CDR1 is MDHEN, CDR2 SYDVKM, per germline. V lost 2 bases, J lost 5 bases, and 2 bases stayed unmatched. CDR3: CASSLRLAGVDTQYF. The CDR3 coding sequence is TGTGCCAGCAGTTTACGACTAGCGGGAGTAGATACGCAGTATTTT.

V usage is TRBV2 and J usage is TRBJ2-7; TRBD2 is a possible D gene (6 bases). The length of the CDR3 is 16 residues. CDR1 and CDR2 (germline): SNHLY, FYNNEI. Trimming pared 1 base from V and 7 bases from J, leaving 20 bases between. The CDR3 loop is CASSEGRTSRLGEQYF. The CDR3 DNA sequence: TGTGCCAGCAGTGAAGGGAGAACTAGCCGTTTGGGGGAGCAGTACTTC.

The table lists this clone with a few counts. The chain joins TRBV7-9 to TRBJ1-3; D is perhaps TRBD1 (5 bases). The V gene's germline CDR1 is SEHNR and CDR2 FQNEAQ (reference sequence). V lost 8 bases to trimming and J lost 0 bases, with 11 bases between them. CDR3 length equals 14 residues. CDR3 protein: CASQTGGSGNTIYF. In DNA form, the CDR3 reads TGTGCCAGCCAAACGGGGGGCTCTGGAAACACCATATATTTT.

The chain links TRBV6-5 to TRBJ2-7; TRBD1 matches at 7 bases. With V trimmed by 2 bases and J by 3 bases, 4 bases remained unmatched. The CDR3 has 14 amino acids. The V gene's germline CDR1 is MNHEY and CDR2 SVGAGI. For the CDR3, the DNA is TGTGCCAGCAGTTACCCCGACAGGGACTACGAGCAGTACTTC. Its protein is CASSYPDRDYEQYF.

CDR3 region: CASSLQGYTQYF. DNA of the CDR3: TGCGCCAGCAGCTTGCAGGGTTATACGCAGTATTTT. The chain couples TRBV5-1 to TRBJ2-3; D is possibly TRBD1 (5 bases). The germline CDR1 and CDR2 sequences are SGHRS and YFSETQ. V was pared by 1 base and J by 7 bases, with 7 bases between. This CDR3 comprises 12 residues.

The table lists this clone with a count of one. The chain employs TRBV29-1 and TRBJ2-1; D perhaps matches TRBD2 (6 bases). CDR1 SQVTM and CDR2 ANQGSEA come from the germline V gene. V gave up 3 bases and J gave up 8 bases, with 17 bases separating them. This CDR3 region has 14 residues. The CDR3 nucleotides are TGCAGCGTTGAGAGTTTGGGACTCAGGGATGAGCAGTTCTTC. Protein sequence: CSVESLGLRDEQFF.

The CDR3 sequence is CATSINRVDTQYF. The CDR3 nucleotides are TGTGCCACCAGCATAAACAGGGTAGATACGCAGTATTTT. J is TRBJ2-3 and V is TRBV15; TRBD1 is a possible D gene (6 bases). V lost 4 bases and J lost 5, with 10 bases in between. The CDR3 is made up of 13 amino acids. Germline V gene data show CDR1 as LNHNV and CDR2 as YYDKDF (reference sequence).

This clone occurred a few times. The chain uses TRBV28 and TRBJ2-7; 9 nucleotides match TRBD2. The CDR3 has 13 residues. Germline trimming cut 3 bases from V and 3 bases from J; bases unmatched to any gene: 0. Looked up from germline, CDR1 is MDHEN and CDR2 is SYDVKM. The CDR3 DNA sequence: TGTGCCAGCAGTTTGACTAGCGGCTACGAGCAGTACTTC. Its translation: CASSLTSGYEQYF. Using reference TRBV28 and TRBJ2-7 for the parts outside the CDR3, the full variable domain is DVKVTQSSRYLVKRTGEKVFLECVQDMDHENMFWYRQDPGLGLRLIYFSYDVKMKEKGDIPEGYSVSREKKERFSLILESASTNQTSMYLCASSLTSGYEQYFGPGTRLTVT.

The DNA for the CDR3 is TGTGCCAGCAGTTTAATGACAGGCTACGAGCAGTACTTC. Its translation: CASSLMTGYEQYF. The chain uses TRBV27 and TRBJ2-7, with D possibly TRBD1 on 6 matching bases. This CDR3 is built from 13 residues. Trimming removed 2 bases at V and 3 bases at J, with 8 bases between. The germline gives CDR1 MNHEY, CDR2 SMNVEV (reference sequence).

A single count supports this clone. Germline and junction disagree at one end, which may indicate a read error. The chain joins TRBV7-7 to TRBJ2-3; D perhaps matches TRBD2 (5 bases). This CDR3 contains 15 residues. From germline, CDR1 is SSHAT and CDR2 FNYEAQ (reference sequence). The CDR3 reads CASSTGLMETDTQYF. Here the CDR3 DNA reads TGTGCTAGCAGCACTGGACTCATGGAAACAGATACGCAGTATTTT.

The chain combines TRBV6-1 with TRBJ2-7, with D possibly being TRBD2 (6 bases). V lost 2 bases and J 4 bases, leaving 12 bases between the germline ends. The V gene's germline CDR1 is MNHNS and CDR2 SASEGT. This CDR3 has 14 residues. The CDR3 DNA is TGTGCCAGCAGTGAAACTCCCCGGGGGTACGAGCAGTACTTC. Translated, it gives CASSETPRGYEQYF.

The chain carries TRBV7-8 and TRBJ2-3; possible D gene TRBD1, 7 bases. Germline CDR1 and CDR2: SGHVS and FQNEAQ. The V and J ends lost 5 bases and 2 bases respectively, with 14 bases between them. The CDR3 spans 15 residues. CDR3 DNA: TGTGCCAGCAGCCAGGGGGGTCGGAACACAGATACGCAGTATTTT. As protein: CASSQGGRNTDTQYF.

The chain has TRBV7-3 and TRBJ2-7, with D possibly TRBD2 on 5 matching bases. This CDR3 has 14 amino acids. Trimming shortened V by 5 bases and J by 5 bases, and 16 bases separated the two germline ends. Germline V gene sequence: CDR1 SGHTA, CDR2 FQGTGA. The CDR3 sequence: CASSPEGGVDEQYF. The CDR3 DNA sequence: TGTGCCAGCAGCCCAGAGGGCGGAGTCGACGAGCAGTACTTC.

The chain employs TRBV6-5 and TRBJ1-2; the D gene is possibly TRBD1 (6 bases). CDR3 size: 12 residues. Germline lookup yields CDR1 MNHEY and CDR2 SVGAGI. V was trimmed by 6 bases and J by 8 bases, leaving 13 bases between them. CDR3 amino acids: CASRRTGTGYTF. CDR3 bases: TGTGCCAGCAGACGAACAGGGACAGGCTACACCTTC.

V is TRBV20-1 and J is TRBJ2-1; D uncertain. Trimming stripped 4 bases from V and 13 bases from J, with 14 bases between. Germline V gene sequence: CDR1 DFQATT, CDR2 SNEGSKA (reference sequence). The CDR3 covers 11 residues. In nucleotides, the CDR3 is TGCAGTGCTAATGAGAACCAACCACAGTTCTTC. Protein product: CSANENQPQFF.

The J gene is TRBJ2-3, the V gene TRBV7-2; TRBD1 matches at 9 bases. V was clipped by 4 bases and J by 1 base; unmatched bases: 3. The CDR3 covers 15 residues. Germline V gene lookup returns CDR1 SGHTA and CDR2 FQGNSA. The CDR3 coding sequence is TGTGCCAGCAGCTCACGGACAGGGGGCACAGATACGCAGTATTTT. The encoded protein is CASSSRTGGTDTQYF.

The rearrangement joins TRBV28 to TRBJ2-1; unclear D gene. V lost 6 bases, J lost 5 bases, and 8 bases lay in between. Germline V CDR1 and CDR2: MDHEN, SYDVKM. The CDR3 is 12 residues long. CDR3 sequence reads: CASRRLDNEQFF. CDR3 nucleotide sequence: TGTGCCAGCAGACGACTGGACAATGAGCAGTTCTTC.